Following are 2 T cell receptor beta chains from one sample sequenced in a study of long-term antiretroviral therapy in people with HIV. The assay, immunoSEQ v3.0, was run at survey level. This table comes from immunoSEQ multiplex PCR, and its TCRdb copy is limited to in-frame clones, with some not included. This sample has fewer than 20,000 clones, with 70% to 90% found just once. The sequences come from unsorted PBMCs, collected 6.9 years after starting antiretroviral therapy. Receptor source: a man aged 50 to 59 with HIV.

V usage is TRBV7-2 and J usage is TRBJ2-3; D gene unclear. Germline V gene lookup returns CDR1 SGHTA and CDR2 FQGNSA. This CDR3 comprises 14 residues. The V and J ends lost 0 bases and 2 bases respectively, with 6 bases between them. The CDR3 protein is CASSLAGSTDTQYF. The CDR3 nucleotides read TGTGCCAGCAGCTTAGCGGGGTCCACAGATACGCAGTATTTT.

By proportion, this clone is medium-sized. The chain employs TRBV10-3 and TRBJ2-7; D call uncertain. CDR3 size: 13 residues. Germline lookup yields CDR1 ENHRY and CDR2 SYGVKD. Trimming pared 4 bases from V and 5 bases from J, leaving 12 bases between. The CDR3 spells CAISGNPSNEQYF. The CDR3 coding sequence is TGTGCCATCAGTGGGAACCCTTCGAACGAGCAGTACTTC.